This TCR beta chain is from a study of blood T cells in healthy people across ages. A J-beta primer mix and a sample-barcoded 5' primer were used in a second PCR of about 7 to 12 cycles. MiXCR, applied by TCRdb to the 5' RACE reads, yields one record per CDR3 protein. Altogether fewer than 900,000 distinct CDR3 sequences are present, around 36% being singletons, with the ten largest covering 10% to 15%. Overall study results and limits: Per million T cells, TCR beta diversity dropped about linearly as age rose.

On this clonotype: Its antigen is currently unknown.

Researchers collected approximately 9.5 milliliters of peripheral blood from every single donor. The CDR3 length is 16 residues. The V and J ends lost 6 bases and 2 bases, in that order; junction bases with no gene match: 9. In germline, CDR1 is MDHEN, CDR2 SYDVKM. This sequence was found in a man younger than 35 in good health. The chain is built from TRBV28 and TRBJ1-5, with 8 bases aligning to TRBD1. The sample consisted of blood. The CDR3 is CASSRAGQGGNQPQHF. CDR3 bases: TGTGCCAGCAGCCGCGCCGGACAGGGAGGCAATCAGCCCCAGCATTTT. Filled out from reference TRBV28 and TRBJ1-5, the complete variable domain reads DVKVTQSSRYLVKRTGEKVFLECVQDMDHENMFWYRQDPGLGLRLIYFSYDVKMKEKGDIPEGYSVSREKKERFSLILESASTNQTSMYLCASSRAGQGGNQPQHFGDGTRLSIL.